These 10 T cell receptor beta chains were all obtained from the same sample, sequenced in a study of blood T cell repertoires in COVID-19. Generated by immunoSEQ multiplex PCR, the TCRdb table keeps only in-frame clones and is missing some. The top ten hold more than 2.5% of the sample, which has hundreds of thousands of clones, 70% to 85% seen once. The sample comprised peripheral blood. These receptors were collected from a woman older than 75 with acute or convalescent COVID-19.

The chain has TRBV5-1 and TRBJ2-1; 8 nucleotides line up with TRBD1. Germline V gene lookup returns CDR1 SGHRS and CDR2 YFSETQ. The CDR3 is made up of 14 amino acids. J gave up 4 bases and V 7 bases, and 7 bases lay outside the gene matches. The DNA of the CDR3 is TGCGCCAGCGGGCAAGACAGGGGTTACAATGAGCAGTTCTTC. Protein sequence: CASGQDRGYNEQFF.

The V and J genes are TRBV4-1 and TRBJ1-1, with D possibly being TRBD1 (6 bases). CDR3 size: 15 residues. The V gene lost 0 bases and the J gene lost 6 bases, with 14 bases spanning the gap. Germline V lookup: CDR1 MGHRA, CDR2 YSYEKL. In DNA, the CDR3 is TGCGCCAGCAGCCAAGATCAGAACAGGGTCCCTGAAGCTTTCTTT. It yields the protein CASSQDQNRVPEAFF.

The chain's CDR3 is CASSLGGTVNQPQHF. The CDR3 DNA reads TGTGCCAGCAGCTTAGGGGGGACAGTCAATCAGCCCCAGCATTTT. This chain links TRBV7-2 with TRBJ1-5; 7 nucleotides agree with TRBD1. The V gene's germline CDR1 is SGHTA and CDR2 FQGNSA. This CDR3 spans 15 amino acids. With 1 base clipped from V and 3 bases from J, the junction kept 3 bases outside the gene matches.

V is TRBV5-1 and J is TRBJ2-3; 15 positions agree with TRBD2. V trimming: 3 bases; J trimming: 0 bases; junction bases outside the gene matches: 2. The CDR3 length is 17 residues. CDR1 and CDR2 (germline): SGHRS, YFSETQ. The CDR3 DNA follows: TGCGCCAGCAGCTGGACTAGCGGGGGGGCTAGCACAGATACGCAGTATTTT. Amino acid sequence: CASSWTSGGASTDTQYF.

The chain couples TRBV12-5 to TRBJ1-1; no clear D. Germline lookup yields CDR1 LGHNT and CDR2 FRNRAP. V dropped 5 bases and J dropped 0 bases, with 10 bases sitting between them. This CDR3 has 14 amino acids. CDR3 DNA: TGTGCTAGTGGTCCCCTCGGGGTGAACACTGAAGCTTTCTTT. The encoded protein is CASGPLGVNTEAFF.

The gene calls are TRBV3-1 (or the pseudogene TRBV3-2) and TRBJ1-1; D may be TRBD1 (5 bases). The CDR3 sequence is 10 residues long. V dropped 6 bases and J dropped 11 bases, with 10 bases sitting between them. Germline loops: CDR1 LGHDT, CDR2 YNNKEL (reference sequence). The CDR3, as DNA: TGTGCCAGCAGTGGGACTTCCGCTTTCTTT. Amino acid sequence: CASSGTSAFF.

This chain links TRBV3-1 (or the pseudogene TRBV3-2) with TRBJ2-2, with D perhaps matching TRBD1 (6 bases). Germline V gives CDR1 LGHDT, CDR2 YNNKEL (reference sequence). The length of the CDR3 is 16 residues. Trimming left V 1 base short and J 4 bases short, with 13 bases between. The CDR3 DNA sequence: TGTGCCAGCAGCCAAGCCAGGGGACGGGGCACCGGGGAGCTGTTTTTT. It is translated as CASSQARGRGTGELFF.

The J gene is TRBJ1-4, the V gene TRBV29-1; TRBD1 is a possible D gene (5 bases). The CDR3 length is 9 residues. CDR1 and CDR2 from the germline V gene are SQVTM and ANQGSEA. Trimming shortened V by 8 bases and J by 17 bases, and 15 bases separated the two germline ends. The CDR3, as DNA: TGCAGCCTCGGGCAGGACAACTTTTTT. As protein: CSLGQDNFF.

The gene calls are TRBV6-6 and TRBJ1-1; TRBD1 matches at 9 bases. The CDR3 contains 14 residues. Germline CDR1 MNHNY, CDR2 SVGAGI (reference sequence). J lost 6 bases, V lost 6 bases, and 8 bases had no gene match. This CDR3 is CASSRDRVVAEAFF. The CDR3, as DNA: TGTGCCAGCAGCCGGGACAGGGTGGTCGCTGAAGCTTTCTTT.

J is TRBJ1-2 and V is TRBV27, with a possible D match to TRBD1 (5 bases). The CDR3 covers 16 residues. Trimming took 0 bases from V and 4 from J, leaving 15 bases between them. Germline V gives CDR1 MNHEY, CDR2 SMNVEV (reference sequence). The CDR3 DNA is TGTGCCAGCAGTTTATCCCCCGGTCGGCAGGGCTATGGCTACACCTTC. Its translation is CASSLSPGRQGYGYTF.